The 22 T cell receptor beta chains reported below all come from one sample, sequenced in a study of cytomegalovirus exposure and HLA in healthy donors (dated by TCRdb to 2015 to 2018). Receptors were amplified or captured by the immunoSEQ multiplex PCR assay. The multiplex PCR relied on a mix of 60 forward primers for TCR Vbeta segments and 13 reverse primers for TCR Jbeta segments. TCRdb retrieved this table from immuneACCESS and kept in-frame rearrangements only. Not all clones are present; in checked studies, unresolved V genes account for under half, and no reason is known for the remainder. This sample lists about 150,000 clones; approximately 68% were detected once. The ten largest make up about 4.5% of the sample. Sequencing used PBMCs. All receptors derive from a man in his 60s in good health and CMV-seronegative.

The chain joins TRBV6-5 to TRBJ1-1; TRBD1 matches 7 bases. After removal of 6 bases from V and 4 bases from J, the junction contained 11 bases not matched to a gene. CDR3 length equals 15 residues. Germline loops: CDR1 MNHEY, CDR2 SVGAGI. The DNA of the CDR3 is TGTGCCAGCAGAAGCCTACCGGACAGGATCACTGAAGCTTTCTTT. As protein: CASRSLPDRITEAFF.

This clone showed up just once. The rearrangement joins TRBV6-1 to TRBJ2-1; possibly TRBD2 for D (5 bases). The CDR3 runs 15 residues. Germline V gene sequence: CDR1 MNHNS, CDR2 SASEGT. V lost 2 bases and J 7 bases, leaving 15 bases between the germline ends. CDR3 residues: CASSESPASGNEQFF. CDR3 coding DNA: TGTGCCAGCAGTGAATCACCGGCATCGGGGAATGAGCAGTTCTTC.

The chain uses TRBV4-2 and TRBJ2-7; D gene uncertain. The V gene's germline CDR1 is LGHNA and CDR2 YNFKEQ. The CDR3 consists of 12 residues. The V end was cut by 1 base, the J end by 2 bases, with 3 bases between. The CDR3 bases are TGTGCCAGCAGCCAAGGGCCCTACGAGCAGTACTTC. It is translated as CASSQGPYEQYF.

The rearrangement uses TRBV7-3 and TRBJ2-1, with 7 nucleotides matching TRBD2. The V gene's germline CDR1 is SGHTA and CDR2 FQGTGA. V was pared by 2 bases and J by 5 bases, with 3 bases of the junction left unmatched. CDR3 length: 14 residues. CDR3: CASSLGTIDNEQFF. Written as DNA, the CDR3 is TGTGCCAGCAGCTTAGGGACTATCGACAATGAGCAGTTCTTC.

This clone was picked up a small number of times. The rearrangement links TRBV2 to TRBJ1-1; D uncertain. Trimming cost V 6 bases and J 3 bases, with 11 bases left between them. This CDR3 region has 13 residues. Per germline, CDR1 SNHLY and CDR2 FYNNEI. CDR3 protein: CASSTRRDTEAFF. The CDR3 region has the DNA TGTGCCAGCAGCACTAGGAGGGACACTGAAGCTTTCTTT. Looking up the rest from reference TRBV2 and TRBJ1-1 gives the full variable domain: EPEVTQTPSHQVTQMGQEVILRCVPISNHLYFYWYRQILGQKVEFLVSFYNNEISEKSEIFDDQFSVERPDGSNFTLKIRSTKLEDSAMYFCASSTRRDTEAFFGQGTRLTVV.

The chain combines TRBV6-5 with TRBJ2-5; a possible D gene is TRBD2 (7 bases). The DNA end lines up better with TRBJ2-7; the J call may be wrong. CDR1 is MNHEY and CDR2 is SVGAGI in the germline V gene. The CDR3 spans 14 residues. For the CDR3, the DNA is TGTGCCAGCAGTGGGAGGGGGGACTCCTACGAGCAGTACTTC. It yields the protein CASSGRGDSYEQYF.

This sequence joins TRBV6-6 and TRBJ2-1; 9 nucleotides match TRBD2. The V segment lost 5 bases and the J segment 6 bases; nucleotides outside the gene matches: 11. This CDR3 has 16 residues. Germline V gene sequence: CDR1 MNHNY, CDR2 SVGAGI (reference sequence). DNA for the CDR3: TGTGCCAGCAGTCGACCCGTGGCGGGAGGGAGCAATGAGCAGTTCTTC. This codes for CASSRPVAGGSNEQFF.

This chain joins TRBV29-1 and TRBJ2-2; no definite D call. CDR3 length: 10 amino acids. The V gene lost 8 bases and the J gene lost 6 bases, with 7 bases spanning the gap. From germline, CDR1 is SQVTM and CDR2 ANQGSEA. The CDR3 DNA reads TGCAGCACATTGGCCGGGGAGCTGTTTTTT. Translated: CSTLAGELFF.

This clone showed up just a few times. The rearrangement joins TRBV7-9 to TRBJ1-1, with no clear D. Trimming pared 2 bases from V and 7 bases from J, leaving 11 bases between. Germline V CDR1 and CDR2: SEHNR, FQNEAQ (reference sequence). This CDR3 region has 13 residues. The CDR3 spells CASSLSGLSEAFF. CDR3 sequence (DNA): TGTGCCAGCAGCTTAAGCGGCCTCAGTGAAGCTTTCTTT.

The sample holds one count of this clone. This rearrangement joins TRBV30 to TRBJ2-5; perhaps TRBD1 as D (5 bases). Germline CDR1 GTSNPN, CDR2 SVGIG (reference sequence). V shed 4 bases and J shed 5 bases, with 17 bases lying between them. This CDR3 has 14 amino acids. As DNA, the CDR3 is TGTGCCTGGAAATCGGACACGGTTACGGAGACCCAGTACTTC. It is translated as CAWKSDTVTETQYF.

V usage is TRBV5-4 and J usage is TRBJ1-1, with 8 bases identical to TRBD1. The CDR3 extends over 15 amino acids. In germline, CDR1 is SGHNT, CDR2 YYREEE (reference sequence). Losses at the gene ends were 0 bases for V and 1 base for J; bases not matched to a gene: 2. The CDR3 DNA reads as TGTGCCAGCAGCTTGGAGGGGACAGGGAACACTGAAGCTTTCTTT. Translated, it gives CASSLEGTGNTEAFF.

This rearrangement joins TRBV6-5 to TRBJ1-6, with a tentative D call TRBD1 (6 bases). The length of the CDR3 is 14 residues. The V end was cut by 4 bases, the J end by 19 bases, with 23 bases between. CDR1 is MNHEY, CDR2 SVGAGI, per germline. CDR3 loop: CASSSSGADRPAHF. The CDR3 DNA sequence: TGTGCCAGCAGTTCCTCAGGGGCAGATCGGCCTGCTCACTTT.

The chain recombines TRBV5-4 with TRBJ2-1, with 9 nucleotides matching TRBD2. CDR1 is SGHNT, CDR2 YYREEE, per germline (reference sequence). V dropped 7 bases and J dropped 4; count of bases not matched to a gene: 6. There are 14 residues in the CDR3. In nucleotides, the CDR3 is TGTGCCAGCGGCAGGACTAGCGTTTACAATGAGCAGTTCTTC. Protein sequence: CASGRTSVYNEQFF.

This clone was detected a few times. The CDR3 spells CSATPGSYMNTEAFF. The CDR3 region has the DNA TGCAGCGCCACCCCCGGGTCCTACATGAACACTGAAGCTTTCTTT. The V call is TRBV29-1, the J call TRBJ1-1; D is uncertain. V was clipped by 7 bases and J by 0 bases, with 18 bases between them. The CDR3 has 15 amino acids. CDR1 is SQVTM and CDR2 is ANQGSEA in the germline V gene.

CDR3 protein: CSVAGPTNYGYTF. In nucleotides, the CDR3 is TGCAGCGTTGCAGGGCCGACTAACTATGGCTACACCTTC. V usage is TRBV29-1 and J usage is TRBJ1-2, with D possibly matching TRBD1 (5 bases). Germline loops: CDR1 SQVTM, CDR2 ANQGSEA. This CDR3 spans 13 amino acids. V gave up 4 bases and J gave up 0 bases, with 9 bases separating them.

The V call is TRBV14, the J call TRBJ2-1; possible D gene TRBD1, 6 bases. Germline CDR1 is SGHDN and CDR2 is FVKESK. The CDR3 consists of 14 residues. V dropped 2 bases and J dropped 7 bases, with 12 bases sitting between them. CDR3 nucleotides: TGTGCCAGCAGCCAACCCGGTAGGGGGAATGAGCAGTTCTTC. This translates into CASSQPGRGNEQFF.

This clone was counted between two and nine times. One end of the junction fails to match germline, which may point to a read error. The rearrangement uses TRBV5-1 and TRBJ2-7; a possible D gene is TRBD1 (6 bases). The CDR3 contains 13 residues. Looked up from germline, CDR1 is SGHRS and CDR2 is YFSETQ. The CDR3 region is CASRDKDSRREHF. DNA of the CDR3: TGCGCCAGCAGAGACAAGGACAGCCGGAGAGAGCACTTC.

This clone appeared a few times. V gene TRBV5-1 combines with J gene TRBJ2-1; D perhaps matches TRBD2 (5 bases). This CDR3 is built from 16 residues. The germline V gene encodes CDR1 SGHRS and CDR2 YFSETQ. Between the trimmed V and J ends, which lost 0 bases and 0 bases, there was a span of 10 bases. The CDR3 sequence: CASSLAAGPSYNEQFF. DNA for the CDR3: TGCGCCAGCAGCTTGGCTGCGGGTCCCTCCTACAATGAGCAGTTCTTC.

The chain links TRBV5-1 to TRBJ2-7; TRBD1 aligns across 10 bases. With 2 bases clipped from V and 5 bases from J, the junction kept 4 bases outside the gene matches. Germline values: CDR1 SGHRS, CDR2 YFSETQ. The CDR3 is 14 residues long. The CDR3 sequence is CASSLAGTGDEQYF. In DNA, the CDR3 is TGCGCCAGCAGCTTAGCCGGGACAGGGGACGAGCAGTACTTC.

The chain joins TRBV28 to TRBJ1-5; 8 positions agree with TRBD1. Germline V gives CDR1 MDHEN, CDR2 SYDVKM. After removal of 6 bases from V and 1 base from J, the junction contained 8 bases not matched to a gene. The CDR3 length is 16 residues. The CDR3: CASSLDRDVSNQPQHF. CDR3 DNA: TGTGCCAGCAGCCTGGACAGGGACGTAAGCAATCAGCCCCAGCATTTT.

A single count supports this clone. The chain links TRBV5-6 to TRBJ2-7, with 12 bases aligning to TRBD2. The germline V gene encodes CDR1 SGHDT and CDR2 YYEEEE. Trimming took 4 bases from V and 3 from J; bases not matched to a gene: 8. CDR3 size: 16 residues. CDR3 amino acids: CASSRRLAGEYYEQYF. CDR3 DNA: TGTGCCAGCAGCAGACGACTAGCGGGGGAGTACTACGAGCAGTACTTC.

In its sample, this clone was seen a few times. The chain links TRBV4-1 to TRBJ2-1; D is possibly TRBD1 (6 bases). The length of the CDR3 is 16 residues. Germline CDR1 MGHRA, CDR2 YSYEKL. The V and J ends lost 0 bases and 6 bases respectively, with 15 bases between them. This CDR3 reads CASSQDGGTRSNEQFF. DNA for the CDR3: TGCGCCAGCAGCCAAGATGGGGGCACTAGAAGCAATGAGCAGTTCTTC.